This T cell receptor (beta chain) stems from a study of blood T cell repertoires in COVID-19. Here immunoSEQ multiplex PCR was the method, and the copy in TCRdb shows in-frame clones only, minus some. The sample holds over 200,000 clones, about 84% seen once. Per the germline V gene, CDR1 is SGHTA and CDR2 is FQGTGA. Trimming took off 1 base at V and 4 bases at J, with 14 bases between the two ends. The CDR3 length is 16 residues. The sequence was collected from a man aged 55 to 70 who had recovered from COVID-19. V gene TRBV7-3 combines with J gene TRBJ2-1, with D tentatively TRBD2 (6 bases). The sequenced material came from PBMCs or T cells enriched from blood (not recorded which). CDR3 DNA sequence: TGTGCCAGCAGCTTAAAGTCCGGGGGAGTTTACAATGAGCAGTTCTTC. The encoded protein is CASSLKSGGVYNEQFF.